This section outlines one TCR beta chain sequence together with its context. Antigen unknown. Using immunoSEQ multiplex PCR, the repertoire was profiled, and TCRdb retains in-frame clones only, with some absent. This sample has 10,000 or so clones, with about nine tenths found just once. Blood collection times were about day -28 and days 30, 100, 180 posttransplant. This sample was taken from a study of T cell clonotyping in hematopoietic cell transplantation. Findings of the study overall: Cells were unsorted, so CD4 and CD8 contributions were not separated. After transplant, recipient diversity fell while pathologically expanded clonotypes grew through day 180. Few recipient clonotypes overlapped donors; over 97% were de novo at given depth.

The CDR3 length is 15 residues. With V trimmed by 1 base and J by 4 bases, 6 bases remained unmatched. Germline-derived CDR1 and CDR2 are SQVTM and ANQGSEA. The receptor was isolated from a human patient who had an allogeneic stem cell transplant, so the T cells may come from the graft donor. The donor label of this sample is uncertain. Some clones in this sample may be carry-over from other donors' samples. The rearrangement links TRBV29-1 to TRBJ1-5; 8 nucleotides line up with TRBD1. The sequences come from PBMCs, collected 180 days after allogeneic stem cell transplant. CDR3 sequence (DNA): TGCAGCGTTGAAGTCCAGGGGGCTGGTAATCAGCCCCAGCATTTT. It specifies CSVEVQGAGNQPQHF.